This T cell receptor (beta chain) was recovered during a study of regulatory T cells in long-lasting Graves disease. Whole-study results and caveats: Under persistent disease, TRBV28, TRBJ1-2 and TRBJ2-5 were used preferentially.

The time point was: newly diagnosed GD, antithyroid drugs for less than 3 months. PBMC RNA served as the TCR library source. Arm-PCR of CDR3 regions with iRepertoire HTBI primers generated TCR beta libraries. Authors' processing steps: Spanning all samples, the identified segments comprised approximately 57 TRBV and some 15 TRBJ. TCRdb passed the multiplex PCR reads through MiXCR, listing each CDR3 protein once. The V and J calls were determined by TCRdb, not by the authors. The sample carries about 430,000 distinct CDR3 sequences, over 14% recorded once. The CDR3 spans 15 residues. Per germline, CDR1 MDHEN and CDR2 SYDVKM. As regards this clonotype: No antigen is known for it. A far larger clone is just one base off, so this is likely a read error.

This sample was also put to use in a study of T cells in Graves' hyperthyroidism and ophthalmopathy.

This chain joins TRBV28 and TRBJ2-3; no clear D. Judging by the DNA end, TRBJ1-1 fits better; the J call may be wrong. The receptor comes from a woman aged 40 to 55 with Graves disease. The sequencing here drew on peripheral blood mononuclear cells (PBMCs), taken at new diagnosis, from a patient treated with antithyroid drugs. Written as DNA, the CDR3 is TGTGCCAGCAGCCCATGGGGAGACGATTCCACTGAAGCTTTCTTT. Protein sequence: CASSPWGDDSTEAFF.